This record looks at one TCR beta chain sequence and its context. This entry belongs to a study of T cell changes during pregnancy in multiple sclerosis. TCRdb's table, derived via immunoSEQ multiplex PCR, lists solely in-frame clones and lacks some. This table has over 50,000 clones, around 90% appearing once. The sequence was obtained from a female donor in good health, enrolled as a control in a pregnancy study. Sequences were derived from peripheral blood, sampled in the first trimester of pregnancy.

CDR3 sequence: CASGLYRYYGYTF. CDR3 DNA: TGTGCTAGTGGTTTGTACAGATACTATGGCTACACCTTC. The chain couples TRBV12-5 to TRBJ1-2; D remains unclear. The germline V gene encodes CDR1 LGHNT and CDR2 FRNRAP. The CDR3 runs 13 residues. V gave up 2 bases and J gave up 3 bases, with 7 bases separating them.